The 11 T cell receptor beta chains given below trace back to one sample, sequenced in a study of blood T cell repertoires in COVID-19 (dated by TCRdb to about 2020). The library came from the immunoSEQ multiplex PCR assay. TCRdb's version of the immuneACCESS table is confined to in-frame rearrangements and falls short of the full clone set. An unresolved V gene accounts for under half of the shortfall where checked; the remainder is of unknown origin. The sample table lists 350,000 or so clones, around 90% of them with a count of one. Of the sample, about 6.5% is held by the ten largest clones. Specimen: peripheral blood. The source of these receptors is a man younger than 30 with active or convalescent COVID-19.

The chain employs TRBV3-1 (or the pseudogene TRBV3-2) and TRBJ1-3, with D possibly matching TRBD1 (6 bases). The CDR3 totals 15 residues. V lost 2 bases and J lost 4, with 12 bases in between. Germline-derived CDR1 and CDR2 are LGHDT and YNNKEL (reference sequence). DNA of the CDR3: TGTGCCAGCAGCCAATCCACAGGGTTAGGAAACACCATATATTTT. Amino acids: CASSQSTGLGNTIYF.

CDR3 sequence reads: CASRSTGSYEQYF. Here the CDR3 DNA reads TGTGCCAGCAGATCTACAGGGAGCTACGAGCAGTACTTC. This chain links TRBV27 with TRBJ2-7; a possible D gene is TRBD1 (6 bases). The CDR3 extends over 13 amino acids. Between the trimmed V and J ends, which lost 6 bases and 3 bases, there was a span of 12 bases. Germline V gene sequence: CDR1 MNHEY, CDR2 SMNVEV (reference sequence).

This chain connects TRBV9 to TRBJ1-1, with D possibly TRBD1 on 5 matching bases. The CDR3 is 14 residues long. V lost 0 bases, J lost 6 bases, and 12 bases lay in between. Germline loops: CDR1 SGDLS, CDR2 YYNGEE. The chain's CDR3 is CASSVVGGNPEAFF. The CDR3 nucleotides are TGTGCCAGCAGCGTAGTCGGGGGAAATCCTGAAGCTTTCTTT.

The J gene is TRBJ1-2, the V gene TRBV6-5; D might be TRBD1 (5 bases). This CDR3 has 14 amino acids. V was shortened by 5 bases and J by 6 bases, with 16 bases between the two germline ends. The germline V gene has CDR1 MNHEY and CDR2 SVGAGI. In DNA form, the CDR3 reads TGTGCCAGCAGTAAATGGCAGGGTAGGGATGGCTACACCTTC. Its translation: CASSKWQGRDGYTF.

CDR3 amino acids: CASSYRLAGNIQYF. CDR3 nucleotides: TGTGCCAGCAGTTACCGACTAGCGGGCAACATTCAGTACTTC. The V and J genes are TRBV6-2 or TRBV6-3 and TRBJ2-4; 10 positions match TRBD2. CDR1 is MNHEY and CDR2 is SVGEGT in the germline V gene. Trimming at V came to 2 bases and at J to 7 bases, leaving 2 bases not matched to a gene. This CDR3 comprises 14 residues.

The chain carries TRBV28 and TRBJ1-2, with D possibly matching TRBD1 (6 bases). CDR1 and CDR2 from the germline V gene are MDHEN and SYDVKM. The ends were cut back, 3 bases at V and 4 bases at J, with 12 bases in the middle. This CDR3 spans 14 amino acids. The chain's CDR3 is CASSLVGQPYGYTF. The CDR3 DNA reads TGTGCCAGCAGTTTGGTTGGACAGCCCTATGGCTACACCTTC.

The chain uses TRBV10-3 and TRBJ2-7; D may be TRBD2 (6 bases). V was shortened by 6 bases and J by 5 bases, with 11 bases between the two germline ends. The CDR3 runs 12 residues. Per germline, CDR1 ENHRY and CDR2 SYGVKD. The CDR3: CAIRGPGDEQYF. CDR3 sequence (DNA): TGTGCCATCAGGGGCCCGGGGGACGAGCAGTACTTC.

The rearrangement joins TRBV6-5 to TRBJ1-1, with 9 bases fitting TRBD1. The germline CDR1 and CDR2 sequences are MNHEY and SVGAGI. The CDR3 sequence is 14 residues long. V lost 5 bases, J lost 5 bases, and 6 bases stayed unmatched. The CDR3 region has the DNA TGTGCCAGCAGTCCCACAGGGGGCGGGACTGAAGCTTTCTTT. Amino acids: CASSPTGGGTEAFF.

The chain is built from TRBV5-1 and TRBJ2-1; 7 nucleotides match TRBD1. The trim removed 0 bases at V and 8 bases at J, leaving 8 bases unmatched. This CDR3 is 15 amino acids long. Germline V gene sequence: CDR1 SGHRS, CDR2 YFSETQ. CDR3 residues: CASSLVGGDFDEQFF. CDR3 DNA: TGCGCCAGCAGCTTGGTAGGGGGCGATTTTGATGAGCAGTTCTTC.

The rearrangement links TRBV7-6 to TRBJ1-5; 9 bases are a match to TRBD1. This CDR3 is built from 15 residues. The ends lost 3 bases at V and 1 base at J; junction bases unmatched: 1. Germline loops: CDR1 SGHVS, CDR2 FNYEAQ. The CDR3 loop reads CASSLDRGSNQPQHF. DNA for the CDR3: TGTGCCAGCAGCTTGGACAGGGGAAGCAATCAGCCCCAGCATTTT.

The rearrangement joins TRBV7-9 to TRBJ1-4; possible D gene TRBD1, 5 bases. Trimming pared 1 base from V and 7 bases from J, leaving 10 bases between. Germline lookup yields CDR1 SEHNR and CDR2 FQNEAQ (reference sequence). CDR3 length equals 14 residues. The CDR3 region is CASSLGQGFEKLFF. The CDR3 coding sequence is TGTGCCAGCAGCTTAGGTCAGGGATTTGAAAAACTGTTTTTT.